This T cell receptor beta chain was recovered during a study of CD8+ T cells in alopecia areata. Germline V gives CDR1 KGHSH, CDR2 LQKENI. This CDR3 is 16 amino acids long. Trimming took off 6 bases at V and 2 bases at J, with 17 bases between the two ends. RNA was isolated and reverse transcribed to cDNA, the sequencing template. Sequencing used immunoSEQ multiplex PCR; TCRdb keeps in-frame clones, though not all of them. The repertoire holds about 120,000 clones, with around 49% as singletons. Overall study findings and caveats: Relative to mice, TCR sharing across patients was less clear, a difference possibly HLA-related. The study found higher clonality in lesional than normal scalp, especially in alopecia totalis/universalis.

In the case of this clone: Antigen specificity is unknown.

The input for sequencing was CD8+ T cells sorted from blood, taken at week 0. The gene calls are TRBV18 and TRBJ1-5, with D perhaps matching TRBD1 (6 bases). This sequence originates from a human donor with alopecia areata. CDR3 sequence reads: CASSSTGTGGNQPQHF. CDR3 in DNA: TGTGCCAGCTCGTCTACAGGGACGGGGGGCAATCAGCCCCAGCATTTT.